This passage covers 23 T cell receptor beta chains from one sample sequenced in a study of T cell responses to AZD1222 COVID-19 vaccine. Method: immunoSEQ multiplex PCR; TCRdb's copy keeps in-frame clones and lacks some. The table includes 90,000 to 100,000 clones, roughly nine tenths detected once. The material sequenced was peripheral blood, taken on day 0 of AZD1222 vaccination. Source of these receptors: an adult in good health.

The CDR3 DNA sequence: TGTGCTAGTGGTTTGGTCTTGGGGGGAAAAAATCAGCCCCAGCATTTT. This sequence encodes CASGLVLGGKNQPQHF. The V gene is TRBV12-5, the J gene TRBJ1-5; D is perhaps TRBD1 (5 bases). V lost 0 bases and J lost 4, with 13 bases in between. This CDR3 has 16 residues. Germline loops: CDR1 LGHNT, CDR2 FRNRAP.

V gene TRBV27 combines with J gene TRBJ1-2; a possible D gene is TRBD1 (5 bases). The CDR3 has 16 amino acids. The germline V gene encodes CDR1 MNHEY and CDR2 SMNVEV (reference sequence). The V gene lost 3 bases and the J gene lost 0 bases, with 14 bases spanning the gap. The CDR3: CASSFIGAYSNYGYTF. The CDR3 DNA follows: TGTGCCAGCAGTTTTATAGGGGCCTACTCTAACTATGGCTACACCTTC.

J is TRBJ2-1 and V is TRBV20-1; 7 bases map to TRBD2. Germline assignment: CDR1 DFQATT and CDR2 SNEGSKA (reference sequence). CDR3 length: 11 residues. Trimming cost V 7 bases and J 9 bases; bases outside gene matches: 6. CDR3 residues: CSVGLEIEQFF. The CDR3 DNA is TGCAGTGTTGGACTAGAGATTGAGCAGTTCTTC.

The genes are TRBV10-3 and TRBJ2-1, with 10 bases aligning to TRBD2. Germline V lookup: CDR1 ENHRY, CDR2 SYGVKD. CDR3 length: 14 amino acids. The J segment lost 8 bases and the V segment lost 5 bases, leaving 6 bases of the junction unmatched. In DNA form, the CDR3 reads TGTGCCATCAGTACTAGCGGGGTTAGGGATGAGCAGTTCTTC. Its translation is CAISTSGVRDEQFF.

The rearrangement joins TRBV15 to TRBJ1-3; D is unclear. The CDR3 contains 14 residues. Germline V gene data show CDR1 as LNHNV and CDR2 as YYDKDF (reference sequence). V gave up 1 base and J gave up 4 bases, with 8 bases separating them. The CDR3 nucleotides read TGTGCCACCAGCAGAGGCGGGGAAGGAAACACCATATATTTT. The encoded protein is CATSRGGEGNTIYF.

A single count supports this clone. The CDR3 region is CASSLAPPGQGAHYGYTF. The CDR3 DNA reads as TGCGCCAGCAGCTTGGCCCCACCGGGACAGGGGGCTCACTATGGCTACACCTTC. This chain joins TRBV5-1 and TRBJ1-2, with 12 bases aligning to TRBD1. Germline CDR1 SGHRS, CDR2 YFSETQ. V shed 0 bases and J 3 bases; nucleotides not matched to a gene: 9. The CDR3 is 18 residues long. Variable domain in full (rest from reference TRBV5-1 and TRBJ1-2): KAGVTQTPRYLIKTRGQQVTLSCSPISGHRSVSWYQQTPGQGLQFLFEYFSETQRNKGNFPGRFSGRQFSNSRSEMNVSTLELGDSALYLCASSLAPPGQGAHYGYTFGSGTRLTVV.

The V call is TRBV5-1, the J call TRBJ1-6; no reliable D call. Germline V CDR1 and CDR2: SGHRS, YFSETQ. This CDR3 is built from 15 residues. Trimming took 6 bases from V and 8 from J, leaving 18 bases between them. The chain's CDR3 is CASTPGDLVHSPLHF. CDR3 DNA sequence: TGCGCCAGCACTCCGGGAGATCTGGTCCATTCACCCCTCCACTTT.

The rearrangement links TRBV28 to TRBJ1-5, with 11 bases lining up with TRBD1. Germline V gene sequence: CDR1 MDHEN, CDR2 SYDVKM. CDR3 size: 15 residues. V dropped 4 bases and J dropped 5; count of bases not matched to a gene: 4. The CDR3 coding sequence is TGTGCCAGCAGTTGGGGGACAGGGGGAGATCAGCCCCAGCATTTT. Its protein is CASSWGTGGDQPQHF.

The chain combines TRBV15 with TRBJ1-2, with TRBD1 matching over 8 bases. CDR3 length: 15 amino acids. V shed 0 bases and J 4 bases; nucleotides not matched to a gene: 4. Germline V CDR1 and CDR2: LNHNV, YYDKDF (reference sequence). The CDR3 sequence: CATSRDRQGPYGYTF. DNA of the CDR3: TGTGCCACCAGCAGAGATCGACAGGGGCCCTATGGCTACACCTTC.

V gene TRBV28 combines with J gene TRBJ2-7; a weak D match, TRBD1 (6 bases). V lost 3 bases and J 3 bases, leaving 12 bases between the germline ends. In germline, CDR1 is MDHEN, CDR2 SYDVKM. The CDR3 is 14 residues long. CDR3 in amino acids: CASSFRGRGYEQYF. For the CDR3, the DNA is TGTGCCAGCAGTTTTCGCGGCAGGGGCTACGAGCAGTACTTC.

The chain employs TRBV18 and TRBJ1-1; D gene ambiguous. The germline gives CDR1 KGHSH, CDR2 LQKENI. CDR3 length equals 12 residues. Trimming took off 2 bases at V and 7 bases at J, with 8 bases between the two ends. CDR3 DNA: TGTGCCAGCTCACCATACGGCAGTGAAGCTTTCTTT. Translation gives CASSPYGSEAFF.

The chain couples TRBV6-5 to TRBJ2-7, with a possible D match to TRBD1 (6 bases). Germline V gives CDR1 MNHEY, CDR2 SVGAGI. This CDR3 is 14 amino acids long. V was shortened by 6 bases and J by 3 bases, with 15 bases between the two germline ends. The CDR3 is CASRGGIRHYEQYF. The CDR3 DNA sequence: TGTGCCAGCAGAGGGGGAATCCGCCACTACGAGCAGTACTTC.

The chain employs TRBV11-1 and TRBJ1-1, with a weak D call TRBD1 (5 bases). Germline assignment: CDR1 SGHAT and CDR2 FQDESV (reference sequence). The CDR3 has 15 residues. The V and J ends lost 1 base and 0 bases respectively, with 9 bases between them. This CDR3 reads CASSLGDSVNTEAFF. The CDR3 bases are TGTGCCAGCAGCTTAGGCGACAGTGTGAACACTGAAGCTTTCTTT.

Written as DNA, the CDR3 is TGTGCCAGCACCGAGGGGGGGTTGGCGGCCCAGTACTTC. This sequence encodes CASTEGGLAAQYF. J is TRBJ2-5 and V is TRBV7-9, with D maybe TRBD2 (7 bases). Germline CDR1 reads SEHNR; CDR2 reads FQNEAQ (reference sequence). V was trimmed by 7 bases and J by 9 bases, leaving 18 bases between them. The length of the CDR3 is 13 residues.

This clone has only a few counts. J is TRBJ1-1 and V is TRBV7-2; TRBD1 might be the D (5 bases). CDR3 length equals 14 residues. Germline V gives CDR1 SGHTA, CDR2 FQGNSA. V lost 5 bases, J lost 5 bases, and 15 bases lay in between. This CDR3 reads CASSPYSPGTEAFF. The CDR3 DNA is TGTGCCAGCAGCCCTTACAGTCCAGGGACTGAAGCTTTCTTT.

V and J are TRBV28 and TRBJ1-5, with 8 bases fitting TRBD1. Germline V gives CDR1 MDHEN, CDR2 SYDVKM. The CDR3 has 15 residues. J lost 3 bases, V lost 6 bases, and 7 bases had no gene match. The CDR3 loop is CASSQGQGLNQPQHF. CDR3 in DNA: TGTGCCAGCAGCCAAGGACAGGGTCTCAATCAGCCCCAGCATTTT.

The chain links TRBV5-5 to TRBJ1-6; D may be TRBD1 (5 bases). Germline assignment: CDR1 SGHKS and CDR2 YYEKEE (reference sequence). The CDR3 totals 14 residues. V lost 1 base and J 7 bases, leaving 9 bases between the germline ends. CDR3 amino acids: CASSLWQGNSPLHF. CDR3 nucleotides: TGTGCCAGCAGCTTGTGGCAGGGAAATTCACCCCTCCACTTT.

The chain carries TRBV15 and TRBJ1-2, with a tentative D call TRBD1 (6 bases). The germline gives CDR1 LNHNV, CDR2 YYDKDF (reference sequence). This CDR3 comprises 13 residues. Trimming cost V 1 base and J 8 bases, with 11 bases left between them. CDR3 protein: CATSRGQGKGYTF. CDR3 nucleotides: TGTGCCACCAGCAGAGGCCAGGGGAAAGGCTACACCTTC. The full variable domain, completed using reference TRBV15 and TRBJ1-2, is DAMVIQNPRYQVTQFGKPVTLSCSQTLNHNVMYWYQQKSSQAPKLLFHYYDKDFNNEADTPDNFQSRRPNTSFCFLDIRSPGLGDTAMYLCATSRGQGKGYTFGSGTRLTVV.

The chain joins TRBV21-1 to TRBJ1-5; the DNA was not compared with TRBD1, the D call given in the table. TRBV21-1 is a pseudogene segment. The length of the CDR3 is 14 residues. For the CDR3, the DNA is TGTGCCAACTATGGACAGCATAGCAATCAGCCCCAGCATTTT. Translated: CANYGQHSNQPQHF.

The genes are TRBV7-9 and TRBJ1-1; D gene uncertain. Trimming removed 8 bases from V and 3 bases from J, with 7 bases in between. The CDR3 covers 11 residues. CDR1 and CDR2 (germline): SEHNR, FQNEAQ (reference sequence). CDR3 residues: CASGRYTEAFF. DNA for the CDR3: TGTGCCAGCGGTCGGTACACTGAAGCTTTCTTT.

The chain carries TRBV5-6 and TRBJ2-7, with 12 bases aligning to TRBD2. CDR1 SGHDT and CDR2 YYEEEE come from the germline V gene. Unmatched junction bases numbered 5, after V lost 2 bases and J lost 2 bases. The CDR3 totals 16 residues. CDR3 sequence (DNA): TGTGCCAGCAGCTTACTAGCGGGGGGCTCTGCCTACGAGCAGTACTTC. Residues: CASSLLAGGSAYEQYF. The complete variable domain, with remaining parts taken from reference TRBV5-6 and TRBJ2-7, reads DAGVTQSPTHLIKTRGQQVTLRCSPKSGHDTVSWYQQALGQGPQFIFQYYEEEERQRGNFPDRFSGHQFPNYSSELNVNALLLGDSALYLCASSLLAGGSAYEQYFGPGTRLTVT.

This clone was counted only a few times. The chain links TRBV19 to TRBJ1-2; possibly TRBD1 for D (6 bases). Germline-derived CDR1 and CDR2 are LNHDA and SQIVND (reference sequence). The CDR3 is 14 residues long. V was trimmed by 8 bases and J by 8 bases, leaving 21 bases between them. The CDR3 loop reads CASDPSAGGDGYTF. CDR3 DNA sequence: TGTGCCAGTGACCCATCGGCCGGGGGCGACGGCTACACCTTC. Full variable domain (rest looked up from reference TRBV19 and TRBJ1-2): DGGITQSPKYLFRKEGQNVTLSCEQNLNHDAMYWYRQDPGQGLRLIYYSQIVNDFQKGDIAEGYSVSREKKESFPLTVTSAQKNPTAFYLCASDPSAGGDGYTFGSGTRLTVV.

The chain combines TRBV20-1 with TRBJ1-1; D is perhaps TRBD1 (5 bases). Trimming left V 3 bases short and J 2 bases short, with 22 bases between. Germline-derived CDR1 and CDR2 are DFQATT and SNEGSKA (reference sequence). The CDR3 consists of 17 residues. As DNA, the CDR3 is TGCAGTGCTAGTATAATTGGGTCACAGGCGCGAAACACTGAAGCTTTCTTT. It yields the protein CSASIIGSQARNTEAFF.